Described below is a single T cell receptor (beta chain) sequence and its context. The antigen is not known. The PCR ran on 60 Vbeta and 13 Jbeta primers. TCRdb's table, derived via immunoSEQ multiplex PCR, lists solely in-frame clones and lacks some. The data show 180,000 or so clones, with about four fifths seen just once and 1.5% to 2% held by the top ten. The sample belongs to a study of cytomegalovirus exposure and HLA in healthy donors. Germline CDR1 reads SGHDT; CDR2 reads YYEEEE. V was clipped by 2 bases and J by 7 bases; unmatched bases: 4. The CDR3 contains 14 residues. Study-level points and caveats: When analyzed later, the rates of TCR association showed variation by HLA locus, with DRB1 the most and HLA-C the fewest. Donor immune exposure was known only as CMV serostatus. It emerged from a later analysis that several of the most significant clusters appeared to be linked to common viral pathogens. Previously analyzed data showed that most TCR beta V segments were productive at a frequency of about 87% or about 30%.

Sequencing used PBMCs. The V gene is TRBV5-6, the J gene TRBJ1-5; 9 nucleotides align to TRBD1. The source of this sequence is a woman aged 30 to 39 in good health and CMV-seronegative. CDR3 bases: TGTGCCAGCAGCTTCACAGGGGGCCGGCAGCCCCAGCATTTT. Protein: CASSFTGGRQPQHF. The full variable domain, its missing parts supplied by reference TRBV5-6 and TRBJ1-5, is DAGVTQSPTHLIKTRGQQVTLRCSPKSGHDTVSWYQQALGQGPQFIFQYYEEEERQRGNFPDRFSGHQFPNYSSELNVNALLLGDSALYLCASSFTGGRQPQHFGDGTRLSIL.